This entry is about one TCR beta chain. This sample was taken from a study of blood T cell repertoires in COVID-19. Study background: The United States, Italy and Spain provided the acute and convalescent COVID-19 samples. PBMCs, B-cell-depleted T cells, or T cells provided the cDNA or gDNA that made up the material.

Per the study methods: Quantification of nucleated cells was approximated via reference gene primer amplification. Clones were read by immunoSEQ multiplex PCR, and TCRdb kept only the in-frame ones, dropping some. V, J and clone size are taken as reported in that table, and D and trimming were inferred from the DNA itself. Of approximately 63,000 clones listed, approximately 86% are singletons. Sequencing was carried out using peripheral blood. This clonotype was sampled from an elderly woman with active COVID-19.

CDR3 amino acids: CASSLRRGGHGSDSPLHF. Written as DNA, the CDR3 is TGTGCCAGCAGCTTAAGACGGGGGGGGCACGGGTCTGATTCACCCCTCCACTTT. V gene TRBV7-2 combines with J gene TRBJ1-6, with D maybe TRBD1 (6 bases). Looked up from germline, CDR1 is SGHTA and CDR2 is FQGNSA. This CDR3 is built from 18 residues. V gave up 2 bases and J gave up 8 bases, with 22 bases separating them.